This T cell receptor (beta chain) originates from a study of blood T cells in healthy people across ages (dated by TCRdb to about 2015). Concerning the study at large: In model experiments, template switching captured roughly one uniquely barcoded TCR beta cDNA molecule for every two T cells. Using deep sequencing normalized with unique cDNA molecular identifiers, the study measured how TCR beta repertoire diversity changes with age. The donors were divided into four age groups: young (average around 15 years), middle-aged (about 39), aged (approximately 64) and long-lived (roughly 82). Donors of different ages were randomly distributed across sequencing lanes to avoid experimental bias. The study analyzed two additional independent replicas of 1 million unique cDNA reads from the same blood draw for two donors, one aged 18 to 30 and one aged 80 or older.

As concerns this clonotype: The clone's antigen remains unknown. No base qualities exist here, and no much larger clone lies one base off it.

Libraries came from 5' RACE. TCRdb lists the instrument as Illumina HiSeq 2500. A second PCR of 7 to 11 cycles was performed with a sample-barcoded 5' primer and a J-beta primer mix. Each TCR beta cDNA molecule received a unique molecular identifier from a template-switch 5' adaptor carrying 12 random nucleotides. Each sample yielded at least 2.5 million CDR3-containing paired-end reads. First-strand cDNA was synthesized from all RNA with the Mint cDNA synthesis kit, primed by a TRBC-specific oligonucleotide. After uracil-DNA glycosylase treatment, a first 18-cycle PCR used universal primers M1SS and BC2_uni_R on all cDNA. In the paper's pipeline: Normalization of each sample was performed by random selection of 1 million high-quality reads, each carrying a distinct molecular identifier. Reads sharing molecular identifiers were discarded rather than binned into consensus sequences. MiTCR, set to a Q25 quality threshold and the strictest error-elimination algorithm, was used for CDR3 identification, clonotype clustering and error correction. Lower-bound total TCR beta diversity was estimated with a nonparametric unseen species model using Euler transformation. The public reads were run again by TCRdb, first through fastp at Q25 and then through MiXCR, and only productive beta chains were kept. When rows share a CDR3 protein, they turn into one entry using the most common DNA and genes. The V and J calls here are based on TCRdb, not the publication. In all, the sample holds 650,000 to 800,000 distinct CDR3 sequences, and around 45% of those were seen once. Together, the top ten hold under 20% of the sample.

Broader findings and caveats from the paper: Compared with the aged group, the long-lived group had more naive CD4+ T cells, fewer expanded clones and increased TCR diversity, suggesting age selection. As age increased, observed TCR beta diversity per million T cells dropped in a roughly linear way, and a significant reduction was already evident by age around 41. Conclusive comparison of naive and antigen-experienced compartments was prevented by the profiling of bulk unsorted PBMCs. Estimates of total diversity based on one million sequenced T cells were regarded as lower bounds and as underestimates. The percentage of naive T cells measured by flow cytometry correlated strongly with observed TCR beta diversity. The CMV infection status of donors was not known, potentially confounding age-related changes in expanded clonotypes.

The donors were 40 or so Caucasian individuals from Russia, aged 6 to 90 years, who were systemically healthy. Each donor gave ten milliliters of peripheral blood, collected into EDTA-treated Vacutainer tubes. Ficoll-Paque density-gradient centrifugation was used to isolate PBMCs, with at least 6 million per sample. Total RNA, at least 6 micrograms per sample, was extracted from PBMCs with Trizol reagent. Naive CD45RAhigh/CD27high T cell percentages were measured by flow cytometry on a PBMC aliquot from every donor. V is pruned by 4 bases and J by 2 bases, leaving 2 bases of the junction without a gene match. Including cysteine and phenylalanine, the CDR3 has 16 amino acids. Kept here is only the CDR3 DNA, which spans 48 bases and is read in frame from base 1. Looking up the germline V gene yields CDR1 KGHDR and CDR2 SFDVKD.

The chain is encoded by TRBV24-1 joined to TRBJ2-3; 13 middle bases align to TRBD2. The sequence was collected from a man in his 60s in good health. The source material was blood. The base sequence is TGTGCCACCAGTGAGACTAGCGGGGGGCCCACAGATACGCAGTATTTT. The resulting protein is CATSETSGGPTDTQYF.